This record concerns one T cell receptor beta chain sequence. The assay was immunoSEQ multiplex PCR, and TCRdb's table has in-frame clones only and misses some. The sample contains around 700,000 clones, 73% of which appear only once. This entry is derived from a study of shared clonotypes between healthy human individuals. Germline CDR1 is SNHLY and CDR2 is FYNNEI. Trimming stripped 8 bases from V and 0 bases from J, with 11 bases between. CDR3 length: 14 residues. The chain is built from TRBV2 and TRBJ1-5; D gene uncertain. Input material: memory CD4+ T cells sorted from blood. Subset: CD45RA-negative fraction. The TCR originated in a woman under 40 in good health. DNA of the CDR3: TGTGCCAGCGAGGCAACATATAGCAATCAGCCCCAGCATTTT. Its protein is CASEATYSNQPQHF.